These T cell receptor beta chains were read from a single sample in a study of spatial heterogeneity in lung cancer. TCRdb reprocessed the 5' RACE reads with MiXCR, giving one entry per CDR3 protein. The table has about 120,000 distinct CDR3 sequences, 12% seen once. The sequenced sample was PBMCs, obtained at follow-up. Source of these receptors: a male donor with early-stage non-small cell lung cancer. The CDR3 runs from the conserved cysteine through the conserved F or W. D genes are given only for firm matches. Clone size is not always given. Where it is, it says once, few, many or a class for expanded clones.

CDR3nt | CDR3aa | j_gene | v_gene | abundance | d_gene
TGTGCCAGCAGCTCCAGGAGGGACGGGGAGCTGTTTTTT | CASSSRRDGELFF | TRBJ2-2 | TRBV11-3 | many | -
TGTGCCAGCAGCCTGAGGGGGGCAGGTTCCCTTTCAAATGAGCAGTTCTTC | CASSLRGAGSLSNEQFF | TRBJ2-1 | TRBV7-2 | few | -
TGTGCCAGCAGTTTATTAGGCGGGAATGGCTACACCTTC | CASSLLGGNGYTF | TRBJ1-2 | TRBV28 | many | -
TGTGCCAGCAGCCTAACCGGGACTAGCGGGGGCATGGGGGATACGCAGTATTTT | CASSLTGTSGGMGDTQYF | TRBJ2-3 | TRBV4-2 | many | TRBD2
TGTGCCAGCAGCCAAGGCCAGGAAAGGGAGACCCAGTACTTC | CASSQGQERETQYF | TRBJ2-5 | TRBV4-2 | many | -
TGTGCCAGCAGTAACCGGGACAGGGCAGACGAGCAGTACTTC | CASSNRDRADEQYF | TRBJ2-7 | TRBV28 | many | TRBD1
TGTGCCAGCAGACGTTATAGCACCTATGGCTACACCTTC | CASRRYSTYGYTF | TRBJ1-2 | TRBV12-3/TRBV12-4 | - | -
TGTGCCAGCAGCCTAGGGACAGGCCTTAACACCGGGGAGCTGTTTTTT | CASSLGTGLNTGELFF | TRBJ2-2 | TRBV28 | few | TRBD1
TGCAGCGTTGCAGGCGGGACAGGGTTCACAGATACGCAGTATTTT | CSVAGGTGFTDTQYF | TRBJ2-3 | TRBV29-1 | many | TRBD1
TGTGCCAGCAGTAGTGGGGATAGCTCCTACAATGAGCAGTTCTTC | CASSSGDSSYNEQFF | TRBJ2-1 | TRBV2 | few | -
TGTGCCAGCAGCTTGTCACAGGGCTCTCCCTATAATTCACCCCTCCACTTT | CASSLSQGSPYNSPLHF | TRBJ1-6 | TRBV7-9 | - | -
TGCGCCAGCAGCCCTCAGGGATACGGAGAAAAACTGTTTTTT | CASSPQGYGEKLFF | TRBJ1-4 | TRBV5-1 | few | -
TGCGCCAGCAGCCGAGGAGGACAGAGCACAGATACGCAGTATTTT | CASSRGGQSTDTQYF | TRBJ2-3 | TRBV4-1 | - | -
TGTGCCAGCGGTTCTTCGGCCATATATTTT | CASGSSAIYF | TRBJ1-3 | TRBV3-1 | many | -
TGTGTCAGATCCCGGGATGCTATCTACGAGCAGTACTTC | CVRSRDAIYEQYF | TRBJ2-7 | TRBV6-5 | - | -
TGTGCCAGCAGCTTAAGTCCAGCCAGCCAAGAGACCCAGTACTTC | CASSLSPASQETQYF | TRBJ2-5 | TRBV11-2 | many | -
TGTGCCAGCAGCCAGGGTGGGACCCAGTACTTC | CASSQGGTQYF | TRBJ2-5 | TRBV7-2 | - | -
TGTGCCACCAGCACAGGAATTGGCAATCAGCCCCAGCATTTT | CATSTGIGNQPQHF | TRBJ1-5 | TRBV15 | many | -
TGTGCCAGCAGCACCCCTTCCTGGCGGATAGGGATAAACTACGAGCAGTACTTC | CASSTPSWRIGINYEQYF | TRBJ2-7 | TRBV7-9 | - | -
TGTGCCAGCAGCCGAAGAATGGACAGCAATGAGCAGTTCTTC | CASSRRMDSNEQFF | TRBJ2-1 | TRBV7-3 | - | -